These 30 T cell receptor beta chains share one sample of origin, sequenced in a study of T cells in Graves' hyperthyroidism and ophthalmopathy (dated by TCRdb to about 2019). The library was made by multiplex PCR. Data came from an Illumina HiSeq 2000. The TCR beta CDR3 regions were amplified from RNA transcripts. The TCR CDR3 was subjected to a first round of RT-PCR using the HTBI primer set and the Qiagen OneStep RT-PCR kit. TCRdb applied fastp at Q25 and MiXCR to the public reads, then kept only in-frame beta chains. Records with the same CDR3 protein are collapsed into one entry carrying the most frequent genes and DNA. Within this sample are about 180,000 distinct CDR3 sequences, with over 15% of them counted one time only. The leading ten clones occupy around 29% of the sample. Sequenced material: blood. The receptors were sampled from a woman aged 45-59 years with Graves' hyperthyroidism.

This clonotype has ten or more counts. The rearrangement joins TRBV14 to TRBJ1-2; 10 bases are shared with TRBD1. Trimming took 0 bases from V and 4 from J; bases not matched to a gene: 8. The germline gives CDR1 SGHDN, CDR2 FVKESK. CDR3 length: 17 amino acids. The CDR3 DNA reads TGTGCCAGCAGCCAAGATCCGGGACAGGGGATCGGCTATGGCTACACCTTC. Its protein product is CASSQDPGQGIGYGYTF.

This clonotype was recorded at least ten times. This sequence joins TRBV5-6 and TRBJ1-1, with unresolved D. The germline CDR1 and CDR2 sequences are SGHDT and YYEEEE. The V and J ends lost 3 bases and 1 base respectively, with 10 bases between them. The CDR3 extends over 14 amino acids. CDR3 bases: TGTGCCAGCAGCTCCTATGGGTGGAACACTGAAGCTTTCTTT. It translates to CASSSYGWNTEAFF.

This clonotype was observed at least ten times. The chain is built from TRBV6-1 and TRBJ1-1; D not certain. CDR1 is MNHNS, CDR2 SASEGT, per germline. This CDR3 region has 15 residues. V was cut by 5 bases and J by 2 bases, with 15 bases left in between. The DNA for the CDR3 is TGTGCCAGCAGTTTTTTCCTCGACGGAAACACTGAAGCTTTCTTT. Translating gives CASSFFLDGNTEAFF.

CDR3 region: CASSSGGRDVYEQYF. The CDR3 DNA is TGTGCCAGCAGCTCGGGGGGCCGGGATGTCTACGAGCAGTACTTC. This sequence joins TRBV7-9 and TRBJ2-7; possible D gene TRBD2, 7 bases. The CDR3 contains 15 residues. The V and J ends lost 4 bases and 3 bases respectively, with 16 bases between them. Germline V gene lookup returns CDR1 SEHNR and CDR2 FQNEAQ (reference sequence).

The rearrangement links TRBV6-1 to TRBJ1-5; weak D call: TRBD1 (6 bases). This CDR3 region has 15 residues. Looked up from germline, CDR1 is MNHNS and CDR2 is SASEGT. V lost 5 bases and J lost 1, with 12 bases in between. CDR3 region: CASSTRGNSNQPQHF. The CDR3 region has the DNA TGTGCCAGCAGTACCAGGGGTAACAGCAATCAGCCCCAGCATTTT.

The J gene is TRBJ2-1, the V gene TRBV5-4; TRBD2 aligns across 13 bases. From germline, CDR1 is SGHNT and CDR2 YYREEE (reference sequence). There are 15 residues in the CDR3. Germline trimming cut 4 bases from V and 6 bases from J; bases unmatched to any gene: 4. CDR3 protein: CASSPRTSGGNEQFF. CDR3 sequence (DNA): TGTGCCAGCAGCCCTCGGACTAGCGGGGGCAATGAGCAGTTCTTC.

This clonotype has ten or more counts. This chain connects TRBV7-3 to TRBJ1-6; 10 nucleotides agree with TRBD1. V gave up 5 bases and J gave up 10 bases; unmatched junction bases: 5. There are 14 residues in the CDR3. Germline V gene lookup returns CDR1 SGHTA and CDR2 FQGTGA. The CDR3 coding sequence is TGTGCCAGCAGCACGACAGGGGGCGACTCACCCCTCCACTTT. This translates into CASSTTGGDSPLHF.

The rearrangement joins TRBV2 to TRBJ2-2, with D possibly TRBD2 on 6 matching bases. The V end lost 8 bases, the J end lost 2 bases, and 15 bases lay between the germline ends. The germline gives CDR1 SNHLY, CDR2 FYNNEI. CDR3 length equals 15 residues. The CDR3, as DNA: TGTGCCAGCGGGTTGACGGGACTTAACACCGGGGAGCTGTTTTTT. Translating it yields CASGLTGLNTGELFF.

This clonotype was counted ten times or more. The chain uses TRBV7-3 and TRBJ2-7; a possible D gene is TRBD1 (5 bases). CDR3 length: 14 amino acids. V dropped 2 bases and J dropped 5 bases, with 13 bases sitting between them. CDR1 and CDR2 (germline): SGHTA, FQGTGA. CDR3 in amino acids: CASSLGQGYDEQYF. The CDR3 DNA reads as TGTGCCAGCAGCTTAGGGCAGGGCTACGACGAGCAGTACTTC.

In its sample, this clonotype was seen many times. This chain links TRBV6-1 with TRBJ1-1, with 7 bases that match TRBD1. Trimming at V came to 6 bases and at J to 6 bases, leaving 13 bases not matched to a gene. Germline V lookup: CDR1 MNHNS, CDR2 SASEGT. CDR3 length: 15 amino acids. Here the CDR3 reads CASSERYTTGAEAFF. The CDR3 DNA sequence: TGTGCCAGCAGCGAACGGTATACAACAGGGGCTGAAGCTTTCTTT.

This clonotype was recorded at least ten times. The V gene is TRBV5-1, the J gene TRBJ1-1; 10 bases line up with TRBD1. The CDR3 contains 14 residues. Trimming at V came to 6 bases and at J to 4 bases, leaving 6 bases not matched to a gene. From germline, CDR1 is SGHRS and CDR2 YFSETQ. The CDR3 bases are TGCGCCAGCAACCCGGGACAGGGGAGCACTGAAGCTTTCTTT. Its protein is CASNPGQGSTEAFF. Filled out from reference TRBV5-1 and TRBJ1-1, the complete variable domain reads KAGVTQTPRYLIKTRGQQVTLSCSPISGHRSVSWYQQTPGQGLQFLFEYFSETQRNKGNFPGRFSGRQFSNSRSEMNVSTLELGDSALYLCASNPGQGSTEAFFGQGTRLTVV.

Ten or more counts support this clonotype. The chain links TRBV7-3 to TRBJ2-3, with unresolved D. Germline V CDR1 and CDR2: SGHTA, FQGTGA. This CDR3 contains 13 residues. Between the trimmed V and J ends, which lost 1 base and 4 bases, there was a span of 6 bases. CDR3 protein: CASSLSWSDTQYF. For the CDR3, the DNA is TGTGCCAGCAGCTTAAGTTGGTCAGATACGCAGTATTTT. Complete variable domain (other parts from reference TRBV7-3 and TRBJ2-3): GAGVSQTPSNKVTEKGKYVELRCDPISGHTALYWYRQSLGQGPEFLIYFQGTGAADDSGLPNDRFFAVRPEGSVSTLKIQRTERGDSAVYLCASSLSWSDTQYFGPGTRLTVL.

V usage is TRBV4-1 and J usage is TRBJ2-1; 9 bases are a match to TRBD1. This CDR3 region has 14 residues. From germline, CDR1 is MGHRA and CDR2 YSYEKL. Trimming cost V 8 bases and J 3 bases; bases outside gene matches: 5. CDR3 protein: CASHDRGSYNEQFF. CDR3 in DNA: TGCGCCAGCCATGACAGGGGGAGCTACAATGAGCAGTTCTTC.

This clonotype was counted ten times or more. The chain couples TRBV6-1 to TRBJ2-1, with D unclear. The V end was cut by 5 bases, the J end by 5 bases, with 10 bases between. CDR1 is MNHNS, CDR2 SASEGT, per germline. CDR3 length equals 13 residues. The CDR3 reads CASSYVGDNEQFF. CDR3 nucleotide sequence: TGTGCCAGCAGTTATGTTGGAGACAATGAGCAGTTCTTC.

This clonotype was counted many times. This chain connects TRBV15 to TRBJ2-2; D gene ambiguous. From germline, CDR1 is LNHNV and CDR2 YYDKDF (reference sequence). The CDR3 spans 17 residues. The ends were cut back, 0 bases at V and 4 bases at J, with 15 bases in the middle. The CDR3 nucleotides are TGTGCCACCAGCAGAGATGTAGGGCAGGCCTCCACCGGGGAGCTGTTTTTT. As protein: CATSRDVGQASTGELFF. The full variable domain, in which reference TRBV15 and TRBJ2-2 provide the parts outside the CDR3, is DAMVIQNPRYQVTQFGKPVTLSCSQTLNHNVMYWYQQKSSQAPKLLFHYYDKDFNNEADTPDNFQSRRPNTSFCFLDIRSPGLGDTAMYLCATSRDVGQASTGELFFGEGSRLTVL.

This clonotype was detected only a few times. V is TRBV7-9 and J is TRBJ1-2; no clear D gene. Germline V CDR1 and CDR2: SEHNR, FQNEAQ (reference sequence). Trimming cost V 0 bases and J 4 bases, with 12 bases left between them. The CDR3 covers 15 residues. The CDR3 is CASSLAGSSVYGYTF. CDR3 DNA sequence: TGTGCCAGCAGCTTAGCGGGGAGTTCCGTCTATGGCTACACCTTC.

This clonotype was recorded at least ten times. This chain connects TRBV28 to TRBJ1-1; unclear D gene. The length of the CDR3 is 17 residues. Germline CDR1 reads MDHEN; CDR2 reads SYDVKM. V lost 2 bases to trimming and J lost 0 bases, with 16 bases between them. DNA of the CDR3: TGTGCCAGCAGTTTAGGGGTTTTCAGGAGACTGAACACTGAAGCTTTCTTT. It translates to CASSLGVFRRLNTEAFF.

There are a few counts of this clonotype. The chain couples TRBV29-1 to TRBJ2-7; 7 nucleotides match TRBD1. The V gene end was trimmed by 3 bases and the J gene end by 5 bases; junction bases not matched to a gene: 7. The germline gives CDR1 SQVTM, CDR2 ANQGSEA. The CDR3 length is 13 residues. The CDR3 reads CSVEGQYNNEQYF. CDR3 sequence (DNA): TGCAGCGTTGAGGGACAGTACAACAACGAGCAGTACTTC.

As to this clonotype: Because the CDR3 is missing its conserved closing phenylalanine or tryptophan, this is likely a read error. This sequence joins TRBV6-9 and TRBJ2-3, with unresolved D. The CDR3 covers 15 residues. Per germline, CDR1 MNHGY and CDR2 SVAAGI. Here the CDR3 reads CASGYSGLATDTQYL. For the CDR3, the DNA is TGTGCCAGCGGTTATTCGGGTCTGGCGACAGATACGCAGTATCTT.

This clonotype has at least ten counts. This chain links TRBV5-1 with TRBJ2-3; TRBD1 or TRBD2 may be the D gene (6 bases each). The CDR3 extends over 14 amino acids. CDR1 and CDR2 from the germline V gene are SGHRS and YFSETQ. V lost 0 bases, J lost 2 bases, and 7 bases lay in between. The CDR3 nucleotides read TGCGCCAGCAGCTTGGGGGGGGCCACAGATACGCAGTATTTT. Protein product: CASSLGGATDTQYF.

This clonotype was counted only a few times. The CDR3 DNA follows: TGTGCCATACGGGGCGATCTAAACTATGGCTACACCTTC. Amino acids: CAIRGDLNYGYTF. The V gene is TRBV19, the J gene TRBJ1-2; a weak D match, TRBD1 (5 bases). There are 13 residues in the CDR3. The germline V gene has CDR1 LNHDA and CDR2 SQIVND (reference sequence). Trimming removed 10 bases at V and 2 bases at J, with 14 bases between.

V is TRBV19 and J is TRBJ1-2; 12 bases map to TRBD1. Germline CDR1 LNHDA, CDR2 SQIVND (reference sequence). This CDR3 is built from 15 residues. With V trimmed by 7 bases and J by 3 bases, 6 bases remained unmatched. CDR3 sequence (DNA): TGTGCCAGTAATTCCGGGACAGGGGGCGACTATGGCTACACCTTC. It yields the protein CASNSGTGGDYGYTF.

This clonotype was seen at least ten times. This rearrangement joins TRBV29-1 to TRBJ1-1; the D gene is possibly TRBD1 (5 bases). This CDR3 comprises 14 residues. The V gene's germline CDR1 is SQVTM and CDR2 ANQGSEA. Trimming removed 5 bases at V and 3 bases at J, with 16 bases between. This chain's CDR3 is CSVLGRLRDTEAFF. The CDR3, as DNA: TGCAGCGTTTTGGGGCGGTTAAGGGACACTGAAGCTTTCTTT.

V gene TRBV28 combines with J gene TRBJ1-2; D remains ambiguous. The CDR3 runs to 15 residues. Germline-derived CDR1 and CDR2 are MDHEN and SYDVKM. The V gene lost 4 bases and the J gene lost 9 bases, with 21 bases spanning the gap. The CDR3 nucleotides read TGTGCCAGCAGTTCTACTTTTCGGACCGTGGCGAGCTACACCTTC. Protein: CASSSTFRTVASYTF.

V usage is TRBV29-1 and J usage is TRBJ2-7, with D perhaps TRBD1 (6 bases). Germline V gene lookup returns CDR1 SQVTM and CDR2 ANQGSEA. This CDR3 has 14 residues. Trimming took off 4 bases at V and 3 bases at J, with 16 bases between the two ends. The CDR3 protein is CSVVPITGFYEQYF. Written as DNA, the CDR3 is TGCAGCGTTGTTCCGATCACAGGGTTCTACGAGCAGTACTTC.

This clonotype was found many times. V and J are TRBV11-3 and TRBJ1-1, with D uncertain. Germline V lookup: CDR1 SGHNT, CDR2 YENEEA. Trimming took 5 bases from V and 1 from J, leaving 8 bases between them. This CDR3 spans 13 amino acids. The CDR3 nucleotides read TGTGCCAGCAGCCGAATGACGAACACTGAAGCTTTCTTT. Protein sequence: CASSRMTNTEAFF. The full variable domain, completed using reference TRBV11-3 and TRBJ1-1, is EAGVVQSPRYKIIEKKQPVAFWCNPISGHNTLYWYLQNLGQGPELLIRYENEEAVDDSQLPKDRFSAERLKGVDSTLKIQPAELGDSAVYLCASSRMTNTEAFFGQGTRLTVV.

This clonotype was seen at least ten times. DNA for the CDR3: TGTGCCAGCAGCCAAAGGGAGGGGGCGGGGAAAGATACGCAGTATTTT. It encodes CASSQREGAGKDTQYF. V and J are TRBV7-8 and TRBJ2-3; either TRBD1 or TRBD2 may fit D (7 bases each). This CDR3 is built from 16 residues. V was shortened by 5 bases and J by 5 bases, with 20 bases between the two germline ends. Germline CDR1 reads SGHVS; CDR2 reads FQNEAQ.

Notes on this clonotype: A much larger clone differs from this one at a single base, so this may be a read error. CDR3 coding DNA: TGTGGCAGCAGCCACTTAGCGGGGGCTGGGGGAGAGACCCAGTACTTC. It encodes CGSSHLAGAGGETQYF. This chain links TRBV6-2 or TRBV6-3 with TRBJ2-5; 9 nucleotides line up with TRBD2. The CDR3 totals 16 residues. CDR1 is MNHEY, CDR2 SVGEGT, per germline.

This sequence joins TRBV6-1 and TRBJ1-5; 7 bases fit TRBD1. From germline, CDR1 is MNHNS and CDR2 SASEGT. Trimming removed 10 bases from V and 6 bases from J; junction bases left unmatched: 9. This CDR3 is 13 amino acids long. The CDR3 nucleotides read TGTGCCACCACCGGACAGGCGGGTCAGCCCCAGCATTTT. Translating it yields CATTGQAGQPQHF.

V gene TRBV20-1 combines with J gene TRBJ1-2; 10 positions match TRBD1. CDR1 and CDR2 (germline): DFQATT, SNEGSKA (reference sequence). CDR3 length: 18 amino acids. J was trimmed by 8 bases and V by 0 bases; bases with no gene match: 18. Here the CDR3 reads CSARDRGQGGRGLPGYTF. The CDR3 DNA is TGCAGTGCTAGAGATCGAGGACAGGGGGGGAGGGGGTTACCAGGCTACACCTTC.